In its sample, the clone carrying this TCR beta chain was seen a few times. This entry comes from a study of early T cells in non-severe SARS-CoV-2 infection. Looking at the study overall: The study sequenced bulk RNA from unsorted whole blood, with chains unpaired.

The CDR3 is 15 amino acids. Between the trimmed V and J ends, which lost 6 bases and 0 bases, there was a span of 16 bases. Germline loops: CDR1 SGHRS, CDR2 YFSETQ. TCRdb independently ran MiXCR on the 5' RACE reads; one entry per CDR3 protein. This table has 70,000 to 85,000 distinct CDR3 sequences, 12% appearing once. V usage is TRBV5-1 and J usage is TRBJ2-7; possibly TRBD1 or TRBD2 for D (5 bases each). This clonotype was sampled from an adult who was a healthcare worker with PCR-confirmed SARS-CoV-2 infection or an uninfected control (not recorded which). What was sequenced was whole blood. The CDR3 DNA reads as TGCGCCAGCAAACCTCCCGGGGACGGCTCCTACGAGCAGTACTTC. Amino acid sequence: CASKPPGDGSYEQYF.